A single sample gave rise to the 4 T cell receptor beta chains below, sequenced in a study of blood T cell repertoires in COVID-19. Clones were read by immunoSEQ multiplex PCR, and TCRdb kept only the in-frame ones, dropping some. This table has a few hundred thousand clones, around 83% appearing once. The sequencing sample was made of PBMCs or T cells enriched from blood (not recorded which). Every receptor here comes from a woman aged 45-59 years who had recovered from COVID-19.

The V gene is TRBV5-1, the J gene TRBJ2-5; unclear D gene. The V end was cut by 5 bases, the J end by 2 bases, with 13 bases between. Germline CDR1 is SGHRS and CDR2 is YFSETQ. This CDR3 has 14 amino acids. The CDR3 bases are TGCGCCAGCAGATCAGGAATCGCGCAAGAGACCCAGTACTTC. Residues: CASRSGIAQETQYF.

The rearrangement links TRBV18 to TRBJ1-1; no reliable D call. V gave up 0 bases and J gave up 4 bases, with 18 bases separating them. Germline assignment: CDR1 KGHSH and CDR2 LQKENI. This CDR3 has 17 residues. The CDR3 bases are TGTGCCAGCTCACCACCGAGGAGTCCCCTTGCCATCACTGAAGCTTTCTTT. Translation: CASSPPRSPLAITEAFF.

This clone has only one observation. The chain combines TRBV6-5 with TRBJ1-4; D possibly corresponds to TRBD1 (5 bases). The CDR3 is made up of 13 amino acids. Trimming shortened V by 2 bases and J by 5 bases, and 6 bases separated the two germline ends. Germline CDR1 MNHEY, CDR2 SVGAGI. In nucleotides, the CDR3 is TGTGCCAGCAGTTACGGGGCCAATGAAAAACTGTTTTTT. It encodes CASSYGANEKLFF.

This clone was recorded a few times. In DNA form, the CDR3 reads TGTGCCAGCAAAGAGGGTAGGGTGGCAGAGACCCAGTACTTC. It specifies CASKEGRVAETQYF. The chain combines TRBV2 with TRBJ2-5; the D gene is possibly TRBD2 (5 bases). This CDR3 is built from 14 residues. V was clipped by 7 bases and J by 4 bases, with 16 bases between them. Germline V CDR1 and CDR2: SNHLY, FYNNEI.